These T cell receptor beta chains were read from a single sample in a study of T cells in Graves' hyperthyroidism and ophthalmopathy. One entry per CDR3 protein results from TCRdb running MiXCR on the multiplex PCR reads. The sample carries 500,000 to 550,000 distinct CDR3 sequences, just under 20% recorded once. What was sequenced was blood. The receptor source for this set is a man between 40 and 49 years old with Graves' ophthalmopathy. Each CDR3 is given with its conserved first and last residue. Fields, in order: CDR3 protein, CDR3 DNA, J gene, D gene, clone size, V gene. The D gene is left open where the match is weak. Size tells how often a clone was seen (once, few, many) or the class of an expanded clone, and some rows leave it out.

CASSADEQYF	TGTGCCAGCAGTGCAGACGAGCAGTACTTC	TRBJ2-7	-	-	TRBV2
CASSQQGLQETQYF	TGTGCCAGCAGCCAACAGGGACTCCAAGAGACCCAGTACTTC	TRBJ2-5	-	many	TRBV28
CASSSGPGQTLTEALF	TGTGCCAGCAGCTCAGGCCCGGGACAGACCCTCACTGAAGCTCTCTTT	TRBJ1-1	TRBD1	-	TRBV5-4
CASSPIRDGEQYF	TGTGCCAGCTCACCCATCCGGGACGGCGAGCAGTACTTC	TRBJ2-7	-	few	TRBV18
CASSTLVGAGNQPQHF	TGTGCCAGCAGCACCTTGGTGGGGGCGGGCAATCAGCCCCAGCATTTT	TRBJ1-5	-	many	TRBV2
CASRASGNPTDTQYF	TGTGCCAGCAGAGCAAGCGGGAATCCCACAGATACGCAGTATTTT	TRBJ2-3	TRBD2	-	TRBV6-1
CSAASGRRIGTDTQYF	TGCAGTGCTGCTAGCGGGAGGAGGATAGGCACAGATACGCAGTATTTT	TRBJ2-3	TRBD2	-	TRBV20-1
CAWRHSQTNTEAFF	TGTGCCTGGAGGCACAGTCAGACGAACACTGAAGCTTTCTTT	TRBJ1-1	-	many	TRBV30
CASSKGQFYEQYF	TGCGCCAGCAGCAAGGGACAGTTCTACGAGCAGTACTTC	TRBJ2-7	TRBD1	-	TRBV5-1
CASQLAPPASEQFF	TGCGCCAGCCAACTAGCCCCCCCCGCTAGTGAGCAGTTCTTC	TRBJ2-1	-	many	TRBV5-1
CAIRSDRAGDEQFF	TGTGCCATCAGATCGGACAGGGCTGGGGATGAGCAGTTCTTC	TRBJ2-1	TRBD1	-	TRBV10-3
CASSPQPGVSGNTIYF	TGTGCCAGCTCACCACAGCCAGGGGTCTCTGGAAACACCATATATTTT	TRBJ1-3	-	few	TRBV18
CASSQDRTYEKLFF	TGCGCCAGCAGCCAGGACAGAACATATGAAAAACTGTTTTTT	TRBJ1-4	-	-	TRBV4-1
CASSEALGIAAGNEQYF	TGTGCCAGCAGTGAAGCGCTTGGAATAGCGGCAGGAAACGAGCAGTACTTC	TRBJ2-7	-	many	TRBV2
CASSFPTGNTEAFF	TGTGCCAGCAGTTTCCCGACAGGGAACACTGAAGCTTTCTTT	TRBJ1-1	-	many	TRBV6-1
CASSQESGDRANYGYTF	TGCGCCAGCAGCCAAGAATCTGGAGACAGGGCTAACTATGGCTACACCTTC	TRBJ1-2	TRBD1	many	TRBV4-1
CASSWTGDLNNEQFF	TGTGCCAGCAGCTGGACAGGAGACCTGAACAATGAGCAGTTCTTC	TRBJ2-1	TRBD1	-	TRBV5-8
CASSAQGMGEQYF	TGTGCCAGCAGTGCGCAGGGAATGGGCGAGCAGTACTTC	TRBJ2-7	-	many	TRBV2
CASSLTGRNNSPLHF	TGTGCCAGCAGTTTAACAGGGAGGAATAATTCACCCCTCCACTTT	TRBJ1-6	-	-	TRBV27
CSATTDRILSSGANVLTF	TGCAGTGCAACCACGGACAGGATTCTCAGCTCTGGGGCCAACGTCCTGACTTTC	TRBJ2-6	TRBD1	-	TRBV20-1
CASSLGWYNEQFF	TGTGCCAGCAGCTTGGGGTGGTACAATGAGCAGTTCTTC	TRBJ2-1	-	-	TRBV5-8
CASSLAKATGELFF	TGCGCCAGCAGCTTGGCCAAGGCCACCGGGGAGCTGTTTTTT	TRBJ2-2	-	few	TRBV5-1
CASSQVLARAHQPRTDTQYF	TGTGCCAGCAGCCAAGTCCTTGCCAGGGCACACCAGCCGAGGACAGATACGCAGTATTTT	TRBJ2-3	-	few	TRBV3-1
CASSGAGTETYEQYF	TGCGCCAGCAGCGGGGCCGGGACAGAAACCTACGAGCAGTACTTC	TRBJ2-7	TRBD1	many	TRBV5-1
CASSPIPNTEAFF	TGTGCCAGCAGCCCAATCCCAAACACTGAAGCTTTCTTT	TRBJ1-1	-	many	TRBV3-1
CASSQLGLVYEQYF	TGTGCCAGCAGTCAACTCGGACTAGTCTACGAGCAGTACTTC	TRBJ2-7	TRBD2	many	TRBV12-3/TRBV12-4
CASSLTSPANYGYTF	TGTGCCAGCAGCTTAACCTCGCCAGCTAACTATGGCTACACCTTC	TRBJ1-2	-	-	TRBV7-8
CASSRGQGGNQPQHF	TGTGCCAGCAGCCGTGGACAGGGGGGCAATCAGCCCCAGCATTTT	TRBJ1-5	TRBD1	many	TRBV3-1
CASSFGFTDTQYF	TGTGCCAGCAGCTTCGGTTTTACAGATACGCAGTATTTT	TRBJ2-3	-	-	TRBV7-9
CASRGAWNTEAFF	TGTGCCAGCAGGGGAGCCTGGAACACTGAAGCTTTCTTT	TRBJ1-1	-	many	TRBV2
CASSQGLLYEQYF	TGTGCCAGCAGCCAAGGACTTCTCTACGAGCAGTACTTC	TRBJ2-7	-	few	TRBV3-1
CASSVKFMNTEAFF	TGTGCCAGCAGTGTCAAGTTTATGAACACTGAAGCTTTCTTT	TRBJ1-1	-	many	TRBV2
CASGDRGFGDTQYF	TGTGCCAGTGGGGACAGGGGTTTTGGAGATACGCAGTATTTT	TRBJ2-3	TRBD1	-	TRBV19
CASSLGGGQSSYEQYF	TGTGCCAGCAGCTTAGGTGGGGGACAGAGCTCCTACGAGCAGTACTTC	TRBJ2-7	TRBD1	-	TRBV7-9
CASTPGLLTDTQYF	TGTGCCAGCACCCCGGGACTACTCACAGATACGCAGTATTTT	TRBJ2-3	TRBD2	few	TRBV7-2
CASSRAGLGASQQTQYF	TGTGCCAGCTCCCGCGCTGGACTAGGGGCTAGTCAACAGACCCAGTACTTC	TRBJ2-5	TRBD2	few	TRBV18
CASSFREALYNEQFF	TGTGCCAGCAGCTTCCGGGAGGCCCTCTACAATGAGCAGTTCTTC	TRBJ2-1	TRBD2	many	TRBV7-9
CASSEYYTTWTYEQYF	TGTGCCAGCAGTGAATACTACACCACCTGGACCTACGAGCAGTACTTC	TRBJ2-7	-	-	TRBV25-1
CAWIRGGAEAFF	TGTGCCTGGATCAGAGGGGGCGCCGAAGCTTTCTTT	TRBJ1-1	TRBD1	once	TRBV30
CASSLGAGQGLGEQFF	TGTGCCAGCAGCTTAGGAGCGGGACAGGGGTTGGGGGAGCAGTTCTTC	TRBJ2-1	TRBD1	many	TRBV11-2
CAWSQSRLNTGELFF	TGTGCCTGGAGTCAATCCCGACTGAACACCGGGGAGCTGTTTTTT	TRBJ2-2	-	many	TRBV30
CASSYGLARGNEQFF	TGTGCCAGCAGTTATGGCCTAGCTAGGGGCAATGAGCAGTTCTTC	TRBJ2-1	-	-	TRBV6-1
CASSFSVVWGVAKNIQYF	TGTGCCAGCAGTTTTAGTGTAGTTTGGGGGGTAGCCAAAAACATTCAGTACTTC	TRBJ2-4	-	many	TRBV28
CSVEGGGPTDTQYF	TGCAGCGTTGAGGGGGGGGGGCCTACAGATACGCAGTATTTT	TRBJ2-3	-	few	TRBV29-1
CATRGAVANTGELFF	TGTGCCACCCGGGGGGCTGTGGCTAACACCGGGGAGCTGTTTTTT	TRBJ2-2	-	many	TRBV12-3/TRBV12-4
CASSLWSGETQYF	TGTGCCAGCAGCTTGTGGTCAGGAGAGACCCAGTACTTC	TRBJ2-5	-	-	TRBV5-5
CASSPMVGNQPQHF	TGTGCCAGCAGCCCGATGGTAGGGAATCAGCCCCAGCATTTT	TRBJ1-5	-	many	TRBV2
CASSPETDYGYTF	TGTGCCAGCAGCCCCGAGACAGACTATGGCTACACCTTC	TRBJ1-2	-	many	TRBV11-1
CSAPAPLSGYPSYEQYF	TGCAGTGCCCCGGCCCCCCTCAGCGGATACCCCTCCTACGAGCAGTACTTC	TRBJ2-7	-	few	TRBV20-1
CASSIREYSPLHF	TGTGCCAGTAGTATCAGGGAGTATTCACCCCTCCACTTT	TRBJ1-6	-	-	TRBV19
CASADRAGSTQYF	TGTGCCAGCGCCGACCGTGCGGGGAGTACGCAGTATTTT	TRBJ2-3	-	many	TRBV3-1
CASTQAPEGDTEAFF	TGTGCCAGCACCCAAGCCCCCGAGGGGGACACTGAAGCTTTCTTT	TRBJ1-1	-	-	TRBV7-8
CASSPAGQGAGEQFF	TGTGCCAGCAGTCCCGCGGGACAGGGGGCCGGTGAGCAGTTCTTC	TRBJ2-1	TRBD1	-	TRBV28